The TCR beta chain under discussion was sequenced for a study of OX40 agonist ivuxolimab in advanced cancers. Background on the whole study: Ivuxolimab was an agonistic, fully human IgG2 monoclonal antibody directed against OX40 (CD134), a costimulatory receptor. Intravenous ivuxolimab was administered to patients every 2 weeks at six dose levels: 0.01, 0.1, 0.3, 1.5, 3 and 10 mg/kg. Among the 50 to 55 dose-escalation patients, roughly 20 had hepatocellular carcinoma, approximately 15 melanoma, 9 renal cell carcinoma and 9 head and neck cancer. In the dose-escalation cohort, around four fifths of patients were male, and the mean age was around 60 years with a range of about 20 to 79. Patients were allowed to have had prior anti-PD-1, anti-PD-L1 or anti-CTLA-4 therapy, and around 41% of the dose-escalation patients had previously received checkpoint inhibitors. Partial responses were achieved by three dose-escalation patients, of whom one had hepatocellular carcinoma and two had cutaneous melanoma. The purpose of peripheral TCRbeta sequencing was to test whether ivuxolimab changed TCR sequence diversity and led to clonal T-cell expansion. The paper covers the monotherapy dose-escalation part of the phase I ivuxolimab trial, which included N ≈ 57 patients.

Notes on this clone: No cognate antigen has been identified for it. No base quality values were provided; no much bigger clone lies one nucleotide off.

From the cysteine up to the phenylalanine, the CDR3 has a length of 15 residues. Only CDR3 DNA is held: 45 bases, read in frame from base 1. V is pruned by 5 bases and J by 8 bases, leaving 9 bases of the junction without a gene match. The germline V gene encodes CDR1 PRHDT and CDR2 FYEKMQ (reference sequence). Genomic DNA was extracted from sorted cells for sequencing of the TCRbeta CDR3 region. The immunoSEQ Assay was used for sequencing of TCRbeta CDR3 regions. In its TCRdb copy, this immuneACCESS table keeps in-frame sequences only and misses some clones. Where compared with another copy, unresolved V genes explain less than half of these, and the others have no known cause. For this sample there are about 82,000 clones; 75% to 90% appear just once. 7% to 8.5% of the sample is held by the ten biggest clonotypes. Patients with autoimmune disease history or receiving systemic immunosuppression were excluded from the trial. Peripheral blood for TCR sequencing was drawn from every dose cohort at baseline, at cycle 4 day 1 and at cycle 7 day 1. The samples were taken from a phase I, first-in-human, multicenter, open-label dose-escalation trial of ivuxolimab. Adults with locally advanced or metastatic melanoma, renal cell, hepatocellular, or head and neck squamous cell carcinoma were enrolled in the trial. Before TCR sequencing, CD4+ T cells and CD8+ T cells from peripheral blood were sorted into separate populations.

General conclusions and limits of the study: Clonal expansion of both CD4+ and CD8+ blood T cells was observed from baseline to week 6 at doses 0.1 to 3.0 mg/kg. On average, CD8+ T cells showed more expanded clones than CD4+ T cells after ivuxolimab. The antigen specificity of the peripheral T cells that underwent clonal expansion was not determined. Partial responders in the 0.1-3.0 mg/kg groups had among the lowest normalized peripheral clonal expansion, especially among CD8+ T cells. Low levels of normalized T-cell clonal expansion were also seen in some patients who did not respond.

This specimen was CD4+ or CD8+ T cells sorted from blood, taken in a trial of the OX40 agonist ivuxolimab. The sequence was collected from an adult with an advanced solid tumor such as melanoma, head and neck, liver or kidney cancer. This sequence uses TRBV13 and TRBJ2-3; TRBD2 agrees with 11 junctional bases. At the DNA level, the sequence is TGTGCCAGCAGCCCAGGACTAGCGGGCCACACTACGCAGTATTTT. Its amino acids are CASSPGLAGHTTQYF.